The T cell receptor beta chain described here comes from a study of T cells in Graves' hyperthyroidism and ophthalmopathy. Whole-study findings and limits: Ophthalmopathy was separated from stable hyperthyroidism by a 13 V-J model. The model made its ophthalmopathy prediction, and onset followed a median around six months later.

Patients showing uncontrolled infection, other autoimmune disease, pregnancy or lactation were ineligible. Turning to this clonotype: Its antigen remains unidentified.

Researchers took RNA transcripts and amplified the TCR beta CDR3 regions from them. First-round RT-PCR with HTBI primers amplified the TCR CDR3 region. TCRdb ran MiXCR on the multiplex PCR reads and lists one entry per CDR3 protein. The table has some 490,000 distinct CDR3 sequences, 22% seen once; the top ten hold 45% to 50%. The receptor comes from a woman in her 70s with Graves' ophthalmopathy. Specimen: blood.

The CDR3 region is CASSLGLAGMSSYNEQFF. CDR3 coding DNA: TGCGCCAGCAGCTTGGGACTAGCGGGGATGAGCTCCTACAATGAGCAGTTCTTC. The chain recombines TRBV5-1 with TRBJ2-1; 11 nucleotides align to TRBD2. V dropped 0 bases and J dropped 0; count of bases not matched to a gene: 5. The CDR3 extends over 18 amino acids. The germline CDR1 and CDR2 sequences are SGHRS and YFSETQ.